The clone carrying this T cell receptor (beta chain) was seen many times. Its antigen remains unknown. This specimen belongs to a study of Ad26.COV2.S vaccination and SARS-CoV-2 variants. The study, taken as a whole, reports: Spike-specific TCR breadth was greater in vaccine than placebo recipients.

Treatment given: roughly 20 received Ad26.COV2.S at low or high dose, single or two shots; 5 received placebo; per-sample allocation not given. Sample collection was performed on day 63 after the first vaccine or placebo injection. This CDR3 region has 13 residues. The germline CDR1 and CDR2 sequences are LGHNT and FRNRAP. Trimming cost V 6 bases and J 4 bases, with 10 bases left between them. Profiling relied on immunoSEQ multiplex PCR, and the TCRdb table lists in-frame clones only, not all of them. The sample yields some 320,000 clones, around four fifths seen once. The specimen was peripheral blood, collected in a trial of Ad26.COV2.S vaccine versus placebo. This clonotype was obtained from a person between 18 and 59 years old who received the Ad26.COV2.S COVID-19 vaccine or a placebo. The V gene is TRBV12-5, the J gene TRBJ1-3; D remains ambiguous. DNA for the CDR3: TGTGCTAGTGGGATTTCGCCAGGAAACACCATATATTTT. Amino acids: CASGISPGNTIYF. Supplemented by reference TRBV12-5 and TRBJ1-3, the full variable domain reads DARVTQTPRHKVTEMGQEVTMRCQPILGHNTVFWYRQTMMQGLELLAYFRNRAPLDDSGMPKDRFSAEMPDATLATLKIQPSEPRDSAVYFCASGISPGNTIYFGEGSWLTVV.